This TCR beta chain was retrieved from a study of identical twins. Findings and caveats of the study: In monozygotic twins, models underestimated the sharing of out-of-frame TCR alpha. Cross-sectional statistical analysis was relied on for the conclusions, without the same donors being followed.

MiXCR was run by TCRdb on the 5' RACE reads, yielding one entry per CDR3 protein. In the table there are hundreds of thousands of distinct CDR3 sequences, 20% to 25% of which are singletons. All of the donors were Caucasians in good health. For this clonotype: Its cognate antigen is unknown.

Trimming took off 7 bases at V and 5 bases at J, with 13 bases between the two ends. CDR1 is MNHNS and CDR2 is SASEGT in the germline V gene. There are 13 residues in the CDR3. These data were also filed under a second study, of yellow fever vaccine responses in identical twins.

This sequence joins TRBV6-1 and TRBJ2-3, with D possibly being TRBD2 (6 bases). This receptor was taken from a woman in her late teens or twenties in good health. Sequencing was carried out using CD4+ T cells sorted from blood. In DNA form, the CDR3 reads TGTGCCAGCATCCCCCCGGGGGAAGATACGCAGTATTTT. Translation gives CASIPPGEDTQYF.